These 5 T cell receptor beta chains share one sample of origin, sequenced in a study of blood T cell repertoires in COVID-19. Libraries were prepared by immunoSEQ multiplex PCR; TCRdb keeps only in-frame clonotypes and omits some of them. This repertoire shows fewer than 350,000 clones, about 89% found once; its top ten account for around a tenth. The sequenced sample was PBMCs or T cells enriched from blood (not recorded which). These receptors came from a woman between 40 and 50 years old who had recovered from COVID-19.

CDR3 amino acids: CASSSSPGNTQYF. The CDR3 DNA reads as TGTGCCAGCAGCTCTTCCCCCGGGAATACGCAGTATTTT. V is TRBV7-2 and J is TRBJ2-3, with TRBD2 as a possible D gene (5 bases). The CDR3 has 13 amino acids. CDR1 is SGHTA, CDR2 FQGNSA, per germline. The V end was cut by 4 bases, the J end by 7 bases, with 12 bases between.

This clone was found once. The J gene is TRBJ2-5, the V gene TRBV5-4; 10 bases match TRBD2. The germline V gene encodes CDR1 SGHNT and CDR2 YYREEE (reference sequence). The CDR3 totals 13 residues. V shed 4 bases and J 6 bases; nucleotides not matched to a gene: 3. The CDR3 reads CASSTTSGKTQYF. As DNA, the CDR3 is TGTGCCAGCAGCACTACTAGCGGGAAGACCCAGTACTTC.

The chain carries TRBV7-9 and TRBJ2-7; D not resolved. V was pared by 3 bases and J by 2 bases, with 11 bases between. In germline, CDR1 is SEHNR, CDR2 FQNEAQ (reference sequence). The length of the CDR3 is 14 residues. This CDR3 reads CASSLGEAPYEQYF. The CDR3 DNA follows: TGTGCCAGCAGCTTGGGCGAAGCCCCCTACGAGCAGTACTTC.

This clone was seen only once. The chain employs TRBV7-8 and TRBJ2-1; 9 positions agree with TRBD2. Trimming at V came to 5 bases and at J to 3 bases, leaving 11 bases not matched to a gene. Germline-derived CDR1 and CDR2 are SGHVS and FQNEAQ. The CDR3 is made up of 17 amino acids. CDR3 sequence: CASSLLAGEPYYNEQFF. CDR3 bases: TGTGCCAGCAGCCTCTTAGCGGGAGAGCCCTACTACAATGAGCAGTTCTTC.

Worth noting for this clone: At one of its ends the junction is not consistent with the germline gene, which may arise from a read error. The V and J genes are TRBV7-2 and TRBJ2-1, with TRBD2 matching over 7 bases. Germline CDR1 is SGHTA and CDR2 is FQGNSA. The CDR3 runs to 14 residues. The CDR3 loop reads CASSPSSSREGVLF. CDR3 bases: TGTGCCAGCAGCCCCTCTAGTTCCAGGGAGGGCGTCCTCTTC. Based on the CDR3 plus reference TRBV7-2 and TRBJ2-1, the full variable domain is GAGVSQSPSNKVTEKGKDVELRCDPISGHTALYWYRQSLGQGLEFLIYFQGNSAPDKSGLPSDRFSAERTGGSVSTLTIQRTQQEDSAVYLCASSPSSSREGVLFGPGTRLTVL.